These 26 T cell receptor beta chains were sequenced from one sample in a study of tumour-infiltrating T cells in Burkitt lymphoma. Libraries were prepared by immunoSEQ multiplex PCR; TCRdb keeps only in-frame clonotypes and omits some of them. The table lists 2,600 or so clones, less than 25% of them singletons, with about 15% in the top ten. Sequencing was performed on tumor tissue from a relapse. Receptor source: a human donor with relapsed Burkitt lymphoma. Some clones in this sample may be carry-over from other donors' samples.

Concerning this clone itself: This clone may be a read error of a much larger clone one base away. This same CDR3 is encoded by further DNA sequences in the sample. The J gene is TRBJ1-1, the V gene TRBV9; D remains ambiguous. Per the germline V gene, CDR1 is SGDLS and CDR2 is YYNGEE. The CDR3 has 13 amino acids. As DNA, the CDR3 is TGTGCCAGCAGCGTGCCGGGAATCACTGAAGCTTTTTTT. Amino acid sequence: CASSVPGITEAFF.

This CDR3 reads CASNPGQGDYGYTF. DNA of the CDR3: TGTGCCAGCAACCCGGGACAGGGGGACTATGGCTACACCTTC. The J gene is TRBJ1-2, the V gene TRBV7-9, with TRBD1 identical over 11 bases. The germline V gene has CDR1 SEHNR and CDR2 FQNEAQ (reference sequence). The CDR3 contains 14 residues. The trim removed 7 bases at V and 3 bases at J, leaving 4 bases unmatched.

The CDR3 coding sequence is TGTGCCAGCAGCGGGGGACAGGGAAACTATGGCTACACCTTC. Its translation: CASSGGQGNYGYTF. This rearrangement joins TRBV9 to TRBJ1-2; 9 bases are shared with TRBD1. The V segment lost 3 bases and the J segment 2 bases; nucleotides outside the gene matches: 2. This CDR3 contains 14 residues. The germline V gene has CDR1 SGDLS and CDR2 YYNGEE.

CDR3 in amino acids: CASSYPSGPGELFF. In DNA form, the CDR3 reads TGTGCCAGCAGTTATCCTAGTGGTCCCGGGGAGCTGTTTTTT. J is TRBJ2-2 and V is TRBV28; D unclear. Trimming pared 4 bases from V and 6 bases from J, leaving 12 bases between. Germline assignment: CDR1 MDHEN and CDR2 SYDVKM. The CDR3 is 14 residues long.

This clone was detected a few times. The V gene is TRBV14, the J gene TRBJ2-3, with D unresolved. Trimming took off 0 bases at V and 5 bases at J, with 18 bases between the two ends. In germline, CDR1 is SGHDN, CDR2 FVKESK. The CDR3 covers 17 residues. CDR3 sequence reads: CASSQERGHITRDTQYF. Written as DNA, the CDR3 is TGTGCCAGCAGCCAAGAGAGAGGTCACATAACCAGAGATACGCAGTATTTT. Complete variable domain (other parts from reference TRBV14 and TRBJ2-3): EAGVTQFPSHSVIEKGQTVTLRCDPISGHDNLYWYRRVMGKEIKFLLHFVKESKQDESGMPNNRFLAERTGGTYSTLKVQPAELEDSGVYFCASSQERGHITRDTQYFGPGTRLTVL.

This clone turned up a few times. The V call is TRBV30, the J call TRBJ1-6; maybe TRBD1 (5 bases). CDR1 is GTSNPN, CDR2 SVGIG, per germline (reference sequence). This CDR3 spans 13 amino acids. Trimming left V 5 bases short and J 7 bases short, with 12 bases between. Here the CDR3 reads CAWETQGNSPLHF. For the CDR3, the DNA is TGTGCCTGGGAGACTCAGGGAAATTCACCCCTCCACTTT.

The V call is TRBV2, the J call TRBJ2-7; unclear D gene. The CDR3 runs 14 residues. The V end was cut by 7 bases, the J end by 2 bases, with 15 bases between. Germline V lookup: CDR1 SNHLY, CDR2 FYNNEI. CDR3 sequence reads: CASTAPRSPYEQYF. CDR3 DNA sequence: TGTGCCAGCACCGCCCCACGTAGCCCCTACGAGCAGTACTTC.

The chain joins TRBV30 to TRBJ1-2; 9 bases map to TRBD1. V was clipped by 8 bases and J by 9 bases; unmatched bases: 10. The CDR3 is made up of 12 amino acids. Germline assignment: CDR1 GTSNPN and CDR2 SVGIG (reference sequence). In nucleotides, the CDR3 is TGTGCCGGAACGCAAGACAGGGGGAGCTACACCTTC. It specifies CAGTQDRGSYTF.

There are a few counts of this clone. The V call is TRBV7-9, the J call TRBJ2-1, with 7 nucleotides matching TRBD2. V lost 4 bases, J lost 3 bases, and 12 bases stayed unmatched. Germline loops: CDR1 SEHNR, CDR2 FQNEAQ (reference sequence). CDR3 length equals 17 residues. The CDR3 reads CASSSGDRDYYYNEQFF. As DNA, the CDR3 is TGTGCCAGCAGCTCCGGCGACCGGGACTACTACTACAATGAGCAGTTCTTC.

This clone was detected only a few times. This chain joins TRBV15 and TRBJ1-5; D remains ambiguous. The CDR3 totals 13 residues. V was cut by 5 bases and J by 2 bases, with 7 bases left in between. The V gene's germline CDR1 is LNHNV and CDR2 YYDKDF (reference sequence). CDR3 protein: CATSAERNQPQHF. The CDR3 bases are TGTGCCACCAGCGCCGAGCGCAATCAGCCCCAGCATTTT.

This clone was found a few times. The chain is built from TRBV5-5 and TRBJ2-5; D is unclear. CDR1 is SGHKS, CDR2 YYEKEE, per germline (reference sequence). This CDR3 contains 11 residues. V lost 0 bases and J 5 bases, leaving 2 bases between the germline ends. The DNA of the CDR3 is TGTGCCAGCAGCTTGGTGGAGACCCAGTACTTC. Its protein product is CASSLVETQYF.

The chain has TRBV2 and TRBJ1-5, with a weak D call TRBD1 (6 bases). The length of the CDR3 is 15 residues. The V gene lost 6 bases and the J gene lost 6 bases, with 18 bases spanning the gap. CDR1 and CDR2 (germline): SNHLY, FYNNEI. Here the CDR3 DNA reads TGTGCCAGCAGGAGCGGTCCACAGGGTAGTCAGCCCCAGCATTTT. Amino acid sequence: CASRSGPQGSQPQHF.

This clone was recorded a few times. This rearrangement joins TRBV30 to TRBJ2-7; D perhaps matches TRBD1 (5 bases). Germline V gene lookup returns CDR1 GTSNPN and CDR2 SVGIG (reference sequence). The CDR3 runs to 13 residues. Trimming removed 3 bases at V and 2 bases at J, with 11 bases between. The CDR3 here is CAWRSAGTYEQYF. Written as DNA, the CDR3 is TGTGCCTGGAGGAGCGCAGGGACCTACGAGCAGTACTTC.

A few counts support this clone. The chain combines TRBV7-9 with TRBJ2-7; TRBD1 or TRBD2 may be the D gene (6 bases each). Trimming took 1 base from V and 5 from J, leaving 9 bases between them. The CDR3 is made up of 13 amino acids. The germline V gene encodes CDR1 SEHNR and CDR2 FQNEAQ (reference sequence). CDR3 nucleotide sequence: TGTGCCAGCAGCTTAGAAGGGGGGCACGAGCAGTACTTC. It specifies CASSLEGGHEQYF.

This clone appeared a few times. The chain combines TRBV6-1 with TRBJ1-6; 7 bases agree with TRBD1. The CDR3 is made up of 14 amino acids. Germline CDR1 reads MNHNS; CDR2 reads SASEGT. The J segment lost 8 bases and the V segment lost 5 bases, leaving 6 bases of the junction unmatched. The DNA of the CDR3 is TGTGCCAGCAGTCAACAGGGGTGGGATTCACCCCTCCACTTT. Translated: CASSQQGWDSPLHF.

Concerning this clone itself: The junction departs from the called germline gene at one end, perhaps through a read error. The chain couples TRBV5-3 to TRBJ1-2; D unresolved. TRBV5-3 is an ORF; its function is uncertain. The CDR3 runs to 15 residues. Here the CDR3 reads CARSFPYILVPGYTF. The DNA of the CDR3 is TGTGCCAGAAGCTTCCCCTACATATTGGTTCCTGGCTACACTTTC.

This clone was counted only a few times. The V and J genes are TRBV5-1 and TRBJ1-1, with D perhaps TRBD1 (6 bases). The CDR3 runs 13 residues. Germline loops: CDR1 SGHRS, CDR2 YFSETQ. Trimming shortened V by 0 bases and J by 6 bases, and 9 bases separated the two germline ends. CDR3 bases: TGCGCCAGCAGCTTGGCAGGGGTAGCTGAAGCTTTCTTT. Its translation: CASSLAGVAEAFF.

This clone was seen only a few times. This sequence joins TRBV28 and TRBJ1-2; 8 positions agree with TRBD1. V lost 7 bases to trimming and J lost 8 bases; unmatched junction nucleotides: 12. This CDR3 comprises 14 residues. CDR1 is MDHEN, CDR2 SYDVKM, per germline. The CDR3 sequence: CASTFPDRVYGYTF. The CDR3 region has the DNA TGTGCCAGCACTTTCCCGGACAGGGTCTACGGCTACACCTTC.

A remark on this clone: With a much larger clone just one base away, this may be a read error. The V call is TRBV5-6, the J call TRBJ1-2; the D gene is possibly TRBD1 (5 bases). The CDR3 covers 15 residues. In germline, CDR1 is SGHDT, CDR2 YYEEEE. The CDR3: CASSLDSGTNYGYIF. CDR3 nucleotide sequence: TGTGCCAGCAGCTTGGATTCGGGGACCAACTATGGCTACATCTTC.

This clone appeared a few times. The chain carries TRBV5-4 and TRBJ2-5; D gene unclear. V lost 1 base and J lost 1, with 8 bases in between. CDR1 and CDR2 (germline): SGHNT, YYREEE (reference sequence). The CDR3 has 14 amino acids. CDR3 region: CASSLLRAQETQYF. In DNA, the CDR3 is TGTGCCAGCAGCTTGTTAAGGGCCCAAGAGACCCAGTACTTC.

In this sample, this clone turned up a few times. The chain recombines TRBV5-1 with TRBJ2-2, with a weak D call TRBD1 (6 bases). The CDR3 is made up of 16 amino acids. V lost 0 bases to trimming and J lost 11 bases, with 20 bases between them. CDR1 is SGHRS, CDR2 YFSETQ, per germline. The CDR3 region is CASSLAILEGVSELFF. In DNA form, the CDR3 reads TGCGCCAGCAGCTTGGCAATCCTAGAGGGGGTCTCAGAGCTGTTTTTT.

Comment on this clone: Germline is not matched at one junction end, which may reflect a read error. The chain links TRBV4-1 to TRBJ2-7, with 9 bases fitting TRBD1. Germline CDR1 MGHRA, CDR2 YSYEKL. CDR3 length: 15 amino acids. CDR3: CVSSQEIGDRDEQYF. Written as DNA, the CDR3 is TGCGTCAGCAGCCAAGAGATCGGGGACAGGGACGAGCAGTACTTC.

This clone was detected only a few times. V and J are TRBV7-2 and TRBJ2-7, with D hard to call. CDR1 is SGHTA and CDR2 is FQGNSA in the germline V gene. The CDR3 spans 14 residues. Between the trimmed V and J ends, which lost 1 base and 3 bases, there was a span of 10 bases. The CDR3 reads CASSLVTQSYEQYF. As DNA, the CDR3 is TGTGCCAGCAGCTTAGTTACCCAGAGCTACGAGCAGTACTTC.

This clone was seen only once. The CDR3 DNA sequence: TGTGCCAGCAGCTGGACTAACGGAGACCAAGAGACCCAGTACTTC. As protein: CASSWTNGDQETQYF. J is TRBJ2-5 and V is TRBV11-2; weak D call: TRBD2 (6 bases). V lost 4 bases, J lost 0 bases, and 12 bases lay in between. This CDR3 has 15 amino acids. Germline values: CDR1 SGHAT, CDR2 FQNNGV.

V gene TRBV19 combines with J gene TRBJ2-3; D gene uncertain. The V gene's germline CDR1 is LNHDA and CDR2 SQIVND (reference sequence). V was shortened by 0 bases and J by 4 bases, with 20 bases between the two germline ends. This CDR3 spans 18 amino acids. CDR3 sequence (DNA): TGTGCCAGTAGTATAGACCCCAACGAACTCGATCGGGCAGATACGCAGTATTTT. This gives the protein CASSIDPNELDRADTQYF.

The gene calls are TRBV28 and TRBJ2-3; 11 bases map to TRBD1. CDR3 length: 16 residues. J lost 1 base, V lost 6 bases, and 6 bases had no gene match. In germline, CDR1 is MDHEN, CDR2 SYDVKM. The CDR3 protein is CASRATGQGGTDTQYF. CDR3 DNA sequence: TGTGCCAGCAGGGCGACGGGACAGGGGGGCACAGATACGCAGTATTTT. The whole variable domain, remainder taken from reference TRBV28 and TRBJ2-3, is DVKVTQSSRYLVKRTGEKVFLECVQDMDHENMFWYRQDPGLGLRLIYFSYDVKMKEKGDIPEGYSVSREKKERFSLILESASTNQTSMYLCASRATGQGGTDTQYFGPGTRLTVL.